Here is one T cell receptor (beta chain) with its context. This clonotype is assessed as medium-sized (0.01 to 0.1%). It has no known antigen specificity. Per-base qualities were not stored, and no clone one base away is much larger. Unsorted PBMC libraries were generated from 2 million PBMCs stored in RNAlater at -80 °C until RNA extraction. The multiple sclerosis patients were enrolled in a US clinical protocol that used magnetic resonance imaging to evaluate disease progression. Peripheral blood underwent Ficoll-Hypaque density gradient centrifugation to isolate PBMCs, which were then cryopreserved in liquid nitrogen. This sample stems from a study of neurological immune-mediated disorders (dated by TCRdb to the late 2010s). At the level of the whole study: Among the roughly 34 multiple sclerosis patients, relapsing-remitting MS accounted for about 31 and secondary progressive MS accounted for 3. The 90 to 120 TCR-beta libraries covered PBMC samples along with longitudinal samples, technical triplicates, and paired sorted CD4+ and CD8+ T-cell subsets. The cohort comprised some 71 subjects: roughly 15 HAM/TSP patients, some 34 multiple sclerosis patients and 20 healthy controls. Peripheral blood TCR-beta repertoires from HTLV-I-associated myelopathy (HAM/TSP) patients, multiple sclerosis patients and healthy controls were compared by UMI-based sequencing.

To synthesize cDNA, template-switch 5'RACE was performed with a primer carrying a 10-nucleotide random unique molecular identifier so that each TCR transcript was tagged. Each sequencing run produced over 180 million TCR-beta sequences covering 15-18 subjects. The RNeasy kit was used to extract total RNA. The KAPA Real-time Library Amplification kit was used to amplify TCR-beta VDJ regions with primers targeting the TCR constant region and the 5'RACE anchor. A first PCR added sample indexes and Illumina adaptors, after which a second PCR increased the library yield. After purification with Ampure beads, the TCR product of roughly 650 bp was size-selected on a 2% E-gel SizeSelection system. Before pooling, libraries had their quality checked on a Bioanalyzer, their concentration measured with Qubit, and their quantity determined with the Kapa Library Quantification kit. Paired-end 2 x 150 bp sequencing of the libraries was performed on an Illumina HiSeq 2500. To increase sequence diversity, 25-30% phiX was spiked into each library pool. As for the original processing: Quality-filtered reads were processed with the UMI-based MiGEC pipeline, and over 75% of raw TCR sequences were removed by the MiGEC pipeline during error correction. VDJ genes were aligned to IMGT germline references, and each clonotype was defined by a unique CDR3 amino acid sequence together with V-J genes. Clonal expansion, Shannon diversity, and CDR3 relatedness (CalcPairwiseDistances, ClusterSamples) were evaluated with VDJtools, and phylogenetic trees were built with CLCbio workbench. A clone was classed as expanded if it had 8 or more unique UMIs, a cutoff based on coefficient-of-variation modelling across technical triplicates. TCRdb itself trimmed the public reads at Q25 with fastp, ran MiXCR and retained productive beta chains. Each record represents a unique CDR3 protein, reported with the most common genes and DNA among its rows. The V and J calls and clone size come from TCRdb's table, not from the authors' own analysis. Across this sample there are about 62,000 distinct CDR3 sequences, with 4.5% to 5.5% seen only once. The top ten clonotypes cover roughly 3.2% of the sample.

The full study reports these points: No clinical or MRI features were associated with the MS cluster, and the authors said that larger cohorts are needed. In a phylogenetic analysis, the repertoires of 18 out of 34 MS patients fell into a single cluster of related CDR3 sequences, pointing to a possible signature at the repertoire level. The highest TCR clonal expansion was observed in HAM/TSP patients, whereas the lowest was observed in MS patients, even when compared with healthy controls. Across subjects, expanded clones never shared an identical CDR3 amino acid sequence, which suggests that the TCR-beta repertoires in every group were private.

CDR3 length: 14 amino acids, cysteine to phenylalanine. The DNA shown is the 42-base CDR3, in frame from base 1. Based on the germline V gene, the CDR1 and CDR2 sequences are SGHRS and YFSETQ. For this chain, trimming is 2 bases at the V end and 8 bases at the J end, and the number of junction bases without a gene match is 6. Sequenced: PBMCs. The chain couples TRBV5-1 to TRBJ1-2; TRBD1 lines up with 10 middle nucleotides. The receptor was derived from a woman in her 50s with multiple sclerosis. CDR3 reads: CASSFGQGDGGYTF. The bases are TGCGCCAGCAGCTTCGGACAGGGGGATGGCGGCTACACCTTC.